This entry is about one TCR beta chain. No antigen is known for it. The data were obtained in a study of post-analysis software for immune sequencing data. The study's findings and limits: There were five or six TRBV segments more frequent in patients than controls, and TRBV5-6, TRBV5-1 and TRBV20-1 were among them.

The authors incorporated unique molecular identifiers into the TCR beta cDNA libraries. TCRdb called the PCR reads again in MiXCR, with one record for every CDR3 protein. The sample shows 350,000 to 500,000 distinct CDR3 sequences, approximately 38% of them seen only once. CDR3 length equals 18 residues. Germline V gene lookup returns CDR1 SNHLY and CDR2 FYNNEI. The trim removed 5 bases at V and 0 bases at J, leaving 9 bases unmatched. V gene TRBV2 combines with J gene TRBJ2-7, with 14 bases identical to TRBD2. Sequenced sample: blood. The origin of this receptor is a girl between 2 and 10 years old with multiple sclerosis. The CDR3 sequence: CASSFGLAGGLSSYEQYF. CDR3 nucleotide sequence: TGTGCCAGCAGTTTTGGACTAGCGGGAGGTCTGAGCTCCTACGAGCAGTACTTC.